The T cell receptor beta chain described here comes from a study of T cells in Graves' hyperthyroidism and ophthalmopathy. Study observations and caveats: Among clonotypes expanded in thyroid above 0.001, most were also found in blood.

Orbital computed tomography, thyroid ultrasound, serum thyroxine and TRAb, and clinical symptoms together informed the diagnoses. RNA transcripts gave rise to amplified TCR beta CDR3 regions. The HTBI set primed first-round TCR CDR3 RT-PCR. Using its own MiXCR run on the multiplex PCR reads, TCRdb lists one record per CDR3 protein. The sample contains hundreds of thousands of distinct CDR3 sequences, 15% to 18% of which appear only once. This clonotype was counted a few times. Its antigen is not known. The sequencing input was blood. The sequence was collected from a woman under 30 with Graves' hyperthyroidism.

CDR3 region: CASSPALGGGIDTQYF. In DNA, the CDR3 is TGTGCCAGCAGCCCAGCTCTGGGCGGGGGAATAGATACGCAGTATTTT. The chain recombines TRBV9 with TRBJ2-3; 7 bases fit TRBD2. Germline V CDR1 and CDR2: SGDLS, YYNGEE. The trim removed 4 bases at V and 5 bases at J, leaving 13 bases unmatched. The CDR3 has 16 amino acids.